The sequence of this T cell receptor (beta chain) was determined in a study of T-cell memory formation after mild COVID-19. This clonotype was picked up a small number of times. TCRdb passed the 5' RACE reads through MiXCR, listing each CDR3 protein once. The sample shows around 310,000 distinct CDR3 sequences, 15% to 20% of them seen only once. The sequence was collected from a man aged 18 to 30 who had mild COVID-19 (a few samples of this study predate the infection). Cell type and time point are not known. Specimen: PBMCs or a T cell subset sorted from them (not recorded which).

Here the CDR3 reads CASSLLGDGELFF. The CDR3 coding sequence is TGTGCCAGCAGCCTGTTGGGGGACGGGGAGCTGTTTTTT. The V gene is TRBV7-2, the J gene TRBJ2-2; either TRBD1 or TRBD2 may supply D (5 bases each). Germline CDR1 reads SGHTA; CDR2 reads FQGNSA. The CDR3 spans 13 residues. The V gene lost 5 bases and the J gene lost 7 bases, with 11 bases spanning the gap.